This T cell receptor beta chain was profiled in a study of cytomegalovirus exposure and HLA in healthy donors. V gave up 6 bases and J gave up 1 base, with 13 bases separating them. The CDR3 runs to 14 residues. Germline V gene lookup returns CDR1 SQVTM and CDR2 ANQGSEA. This PCR relied on a set of 60 Vbeta primers and 13 Jbeta primers. Libraries were prepared by immunoSEQ multiplex PCR; TCRdb keeps only in-frame clonotypes and omits some of them. The sample has roughly 180,000 clones; roughly 80% are singletons. This chain connects TRBV29-1 to TRBJ2-1; a possible D gene is TRBD2 (6 bases). The clonotype comes from a man aged 25-40 years in good health and CMV-seronegative. Sequencing was performed on PBMCs. The CDR3 DNA reads as TGCAGCGTCGACCTGACTAGTTCCTACAATGAGCAGTTCTTC. This translates into CSVDLTSSYNEQFF.